These T cell receptor beta chains were read from a single sample in a study of cytomegalovirus exposure and HLA in healthy donors. Here immunoSEQ multiplex PCR was the method, and the copy in TCRdb shows in-frame clones only, minus some. The table has 150,000 to 200,000 clones, approximately 71% seen once; the top ten hold approximately 1.4%. Sequencing was done on a sample of PBMCs. Receptor source: a girl aged 10 to 17 in good health and CMV-seronegative. Both conserved end residues are part of each CDR3. Each record gives: J gene, D gene, V gene, clone size, CDR3 length, CDR3 protein, CDR3 DNA. D genes are given only for firm matches. Only some rows state a clone size, as once, few, many or a class for expanded clones.

J gene: TRBJ2-2; D gene: -; V gene: TRBV2; clone size: few; CDR3 length: 16; CDR3 protein: CASMGSGTRVSGELFF; CDR3 DNA: TGTGCCAGCATGGGTTCCGGGACACGGGTTAGCGGGGAGCTGTTTTTT
J gene: TRBJ1-6; D gene: -; V gene: TRBV13; clone size: few; CDR3 length: 15; CDR3 protein: CASSLRGRDNSPLHF; CDR3 DNA: TGTGCCAGCAGCTTAAGGGGTCGGGATAATTCACCCCTCCACTTT
J gene: TRBJ1-6; D gene: -; V gene: TRBV10-3; clone size: few; CDR3 length: 15; CDR3 protein: CAISESRGVNSPLHF; CDR3 DNA: TGTGCCATCAGTGAGTCGCGGGGAGTCAATTCACCCCTCCACTTT
J gene: TRBJ2-3; D gene: TRBD2; V gene: TRBV19; clone size: -; CDR3 length: 14; CDR3 protein: CASRLAGGTDTQYF; CDR3 DNA: TGTGCCAGTAGACTAGCGGGGGGCACAGATACGCAGTATTTT
J gene: TRBJ1-1; D gene: -; V gene: TRBV19; clone size: -; CDR3 length: 14; CDR3 protein: CASSIGVRSTEAFF; CDR3 DNA: TGTGCCAGTAGTATAGGAGTGAGGAGCACTGAAGCTTTCTTT
J gene: TRBJ2-7; D gene: -; V gene: TRBV6-1; clone size: -; CDR3 length: 15; CDR3 protein: CASSEEWDRGYEQYF; CDR3 DNA: TGTGCCAGCAGTGAAGAGTGGGACCGGGGGTACGAGCAGTACTTC
J gene: TRBJ1-1; D gene: -; V gene: TRBV7-2; clone size: -; CDR3 length: 16; CDR3 protein: CASSSRRGGKNTEAFF; CDR3 DNA: TGTGCCAGCAGCTCAAGACGGGGGGGGAAGAACACTGAAGCTTTCTTT
J gene: TRBJ2-7; D gene: -; V gene: TRBV6-6; clone size: once; CDR3 length: 13; CDR3 protein: CASSYSRAGEQYF; CDR3 DNA: TGTGCCAGCAGTTACTCAAGGGCGGGAGAGCAGTACTTC
J gene: TRBJ1-1; D gene: -; V gene: TRBV7-9; clone size: -; CDR3 length: 14; CDR3 protein: CASSLVQGNTEAFF; CDR3 DNA: TGTGCCAGCAGCTTAGTGCAGGGGAACACTGAAGCTTTCTTT
J gene: TRBJ2-3; D gene: -; V gene: TRBV9; clone size: -; CDR3 length: 14; CDR3 protein: CASSVVGQWDTQYF; CDR3 DNA: TGTGCCAGCAGCGTAGTTGGACAGTGGGATACGCAGTATTTT
J gene: TRBJ1-5; D gene: TRBD1; V gene: TRBV9; clone size: -; CDR3 length: 15; CDR3 protein: CASSVWDRVNQPQHF; CDR3 DNA: TGTGCCAGCAGCGTATGGGACAGGGTCAATCAGCCCCAGCATTTT
J gene: TRBJ2-1; D gene: TRBD1; V gene: TRBV5-6; clone size: -; CDR3 length: 18; CDR3 protein: CASSFGQGIPWGYNEQFF; CDR3 DNA: TGTGCCAGCAGCTTTGGACAGGGGATACCCTGGGGGTACAATGAGCAGTTCTTC
J gene: TRBJ2-3; D gene: -; V gene: TRBV9; clone size: -; CDR3 length: 15; CDR3 protein: CASSVRGVSTDTQYF; CDR3 DNA: TGTGCCAGCAGCGTAAGGGGTGTTAGCACAGATACGCAGTATTTT
J gene: TRBJ2-3; D gene: TRBD1; V gene: TRBV7-9; clone size: -; CDR3 length: 14; CDR3 protein: CASTPPEGADKQYF; CDR3 DNA: TGTGCCAGCACCCCCCCCGAGGGGGCTGATAAGCAGTATTTT
J gene: TRBJ1-2; D gene: -; V gene: TRBV19; clone size: -; CDR3 length: 14; CDR3 protein: CASSIKVSNYGYTF; CDR3 DNA: TGTGCCAGTAGTATAAAAGTCAGTAACTATGGCTACACCTTC
J gene: TRBJ2-1; D gene: -; V gene: TRBV9; clone size: few; CDR3 length: 13; CDR3 protein: CASSPQVEHEQFF; CDR3 DNA: TGTGCCAGCAGCCCCCAGGTAGAGCATGAGCAGTTCTTC
J gene: TRBJ1-2; D gene: -; V gene: TRBV4-1; clone size: -; CDR3 length: 14; CDR3 protein: CATRGGAYPYGYTF; CDR3 DNA: TGCGCCACTCGGGGGGGGGCCTACCCCTATGGCTACACCTTC
J gene: TRBJ2-2; D gene: -; V gene: TRBV18; clone size: -; CDR3 length: 16; CDR3 protein: CASSPPSTGNTGELFF; CDR3 DNA: TGTGCCAGCTCACCGCCTTCCACAGGGAACACCGGGGAGCTGTTTTTT
J gene: TRBJ2-7; D gene: -; V gene: TRBV11-2; clone size: once; CDR3 length: 16; CDR3 protein: CASSLGDSNHYYEQYF; CDR3 DNA: TGTGCCAGCAGCTTAGGAGACAGTAACCATTACTACGAGCAGTACTTC
J gene: TRBJ1-1; D gene: -; V gene: TRBV2; clone size: -; CDR3 length: 11; CDR3 protein: CASSLDLEAFF; CDR3 DNA: TGTGCCAGCAGTTTAGACTTAGAAGCTTTCTTT
J gene: TRBJ2-1; D gene: -; V gene: TRBV9; clone size: -; CDR3 length: 14; CDR3 protein: CASSPDLNYNEQFF; CDR3 DNA: TGTGCCAGCAGCCCTGACTTGAACTACAATGAGCAGTTCTTC
J gene: TRBJ1-3; D gene: TRBD1; V gene: TRBV9; clone size: -; CDR3 length: 17; CDR3 protein: CASSAAGTGSSGNTIYF; CDR3 DNA: TGTGCCAGCAGCGCCGCCGGGACAGGGAGCTCTGGAAACACCATATATTTT
J gene: TRBJ1-3; D gene: -; V gene: TRBV19; clone size: -; CDR3 length: 14; CDR3 protein: CASSAGISGNTIYF; CDR3 DNA: TGTGCCAGTAGTGCCGGGATCTCTGGAAACACCATATATTTT
J gene: TRBJ2-5; D gene: TRBD1; V gene: TRBV12-5; clone size: few; CDR3 length: 18; CDR3 protein: CASEIRTAGQGLRETQYF; CDR3 DNA: TGTGCTAGTGAAATACGGACGGCGGGACAGGGACTTAGGGAGACCCAGTACTTC
J gene: TRBJ1-1; D gene: TRBD1; V gene: TRBV19; clone size: few; CDR3 length: 14; CDR3 protein: CASCAGGEVTEAFF; CDR3 DNA: TGTGCCAGCTGCGCAGGGGGCGAGGTCACTGAAGCTTTCTTT
J gene: TRBJ2-1; D gene: TRBD2; V gene: TRBV4-2; clone size: few; CDR3 length: 14; CDR3 protein: CASSYGGLGNEQFF; CDR3 DNA: TGTGCCAGCAGCTACGGGGGGTTGGGCAATGAGCAGTTCTTC
J gene: TRBJ2-7; D gene: -; V gene: TRBV10-1; clone size: -; CDR3 length: 14; CDR3 protein: CASSAGGGPYEQYF; CDR3 DNA: TGCGCCAGCAGTGCTGGGGGGGGCCCCTACGAGCAGTACTTC
J gene: TRBJ2-2; D gene: -; V gene: TRBV4-1; clone size: few; CDR3 length: 15; CDR3 protein: CASSHNEGGAGELFF; CDR3 DNA: TGCGCCAGCAGCCATAATGAGGGGGGGGCGGGGGAGCTGTTTTTT
J gene: TRBJ2-7; D gene: TRBD1; V gene: TRBV7-8; clone size: -; CDR3 length: 15; CDR3 protein: CASSLGDRGVHEQYF; CDR3 DNA: TGTGCCAGCAGCTTAGGGGACAGGGGGGTCCACGAGCAGTACTTC
J gene: TRBJ2-7; D gene: -; V gene: TRBV21-1; clone size: once; CDR3 length: 17; CDR3 protein: CASSKCGWTGLKYEQYF; CDR3 DNA: TGTGCCAGCAGCAAATGTGGTTGGACAGGGCTAAAATACGAGCAGTACTTC
J gene: TRBJ1-1; D gene: -; V gene: TRBV7-9; clone size: -; CDR3 length: 13; CDR3 protein: CASSLSEESEAFF; CDR3 DNA: TGTGCCAGCAGCTTAAGTGAAGAGTCTGAAGCTTTCTTT
J gene: TRBJ2-3; D gene: -; V gene: TRBV29-1; clone size: once; CDR3 length: 11; CDR3 protein: CSASRVAVQYF; CDR3 DNA: TGCAGCGCCTCGAGGGTGGCGGTGCAGTATTTT
J gene: TRBJ2-3; D gene: TRBD1; V gene: TRBV30; clone size: -; CDR3 length: 15; CDR3 protein: CAWSKRRQGGDTQYF; CDR3 DNA: TGTGCCTGGAGTAAGAGGAGACAGGGGGGGGATACGCAGTATTTT
J gene: TRBJ2-5; D gene: -; V gene: TRBV5-1; clone size: -; CDR3 length: 14; CDR3 protein: CASSLRGGQETQYF; CDR3 DNA: TGCGCCAGCAGCTTGAGGGGTGGGCAAGAGACCCAGTACTTC
J gene: TRBJ2-3; D gene: TRBD2; V gene: TRBV29-1; clone size: -; CDR3 length: 14; CDR3 protein: CSVESSGGPDTQYF; CDR3 DNA: TGCAGCGTTGAGTCTAGCGGGGGCCCAGATACGCAGTATTTT
J gene: TRBJ1-2; D gene: TRBD1; V gene: TRBV27; clone size: -; CDR3 length: 17; CDR3 protein: CASSLGGRGTGAHGYTF; CDR3 DNA: TGTGCCAGCAGTTTGGGGGGGAGAGGGACAGGGGCGCATGGCTACACCTTC
J gene: TRBJ1-6; D gene: -; V gene: TRBV16; clone size: -; CDR3 length: 16; CDR3 protein: CASSQFGEVDNSPLHF; CDR3 DNA: TGTGCCAGCAGCCAATTTGGAGAGGTCGACAATTCACCCCTCCACTTT
J gene: TRBJ1-4; D gene: -; V gene: TRBV10-3; clone size: -; CDR3 length: 13; CDR3 protein: CATLRDNGEKLFF; CDR3 DNA: TGTGCCACCCTCCGGGACAATGGGGAAAAACTGTTTTTT
J gene: TRBJ2-5; D gene: TRBD1; V gene: TRBV5-4; clone size: -; CDR3 length: 16; CDR3 protein: CASSLKKGQGLETQYF; CDR3 DNA: TGTGCCAGCAGCCTGAAAAAAGGACAGGGCTTGGAGACCCAGTACTTC
J gene: TRBJ1-5; D gene: TRBD1; V gene: TRBV6-5; clone size: -; CDR3 length: 16; CDR3 protein: CASSSGTAAGNQPQHF; CDR3 DNA: TGTGCCAGCAGTTCCGGGACAGCCGCGGGGAATCAGCCCCAGCATTTT
J gene: TRBJ1-2; D gene: TRBD1; V gene: TRBV6-5; clone size: -; CDR3 length: 15; CDR3 protein: CASRSNRDRNYGYTF; CDR3 DNA: TGTGCCAGCAGATCGAACCGGGACAGGAACTATGGCTACACCTTC
J gene: TRBJ1-1; D gene: -; V gene: TRBV6-5; clone size: few; CDR3 length: 15; CDR3 protein: CASRNGRQPRSEAFF; CDR3 DNA: TGTGCCAGCCGGAACGGGAGACAGCCCCGTAGTGAAGCTTTCTTT
J gene: TRBJ2-7; D gene: -; V gene: TRBV18; clone size: -; CDR3 length: 14; CDR3 protein: CASSPGQGSYEQYF; CDR3 DNA: TGTGCCAGCTCACCGGGGCAGGGGTCCTACGAGCAGTACTTC
J gene: TRBJ1-4; D gene: -; V gene: TRBV6-6; clone size: -; CDR3 length: 15; CDR3 protein: CASSYSRGWAEKLFF; CDR3 DNA: TGTGCCAGCAGTTACTCGAGAGGGTGGGCTGAAAAACTGTTTTTT
J gene: TRBJ2-1; D gene: TRBD2; V gene: TRBV5-4; clone size: -; CDR3 length: 14; CDR3 protein: CASSLRRGGNEQFF; CDR3 DNA: TGTGCCAGCAGCTTGAGGCGGGGGGGTAATGAGCAGTTCTTC
J gene: TRBJ1-1; D gene: -; V gene: TRBV6-6; clone size: -; CDR3 length: 13; CDR3 protein: CASSYSIGAEAFF; CDR3 DNA: TGTGCCAGCAGTTACTCGATAGGGGCGGAAGCTTTCTTT
J gene: TRBJ1-1; D gene: -; V gene: TRBV5-1; clone size: -; CDR3 length: 14; CDR3 protein: CASSTQTANTEAFF; CDR3 DNA: TGCGCCAGCAGCACCCAGACAGCGAACACTGAAGCTTTCTTT
J gene: TRBJ2-1; D gene: TRBD1; V gene: TRBV4-1; clone size: -; CDR3 length: 15; CDR3 protein: CASSQFNDRGNEQFF; CDR3 DNA: TGCGCCAGCAGCCAATTTAACGACAGGGGCAATGAGCAGTTCTTC
J gene: TRBJ2-1; D gene: TRBD2; V gene: TRBV13; clone size: -; CDR3 length: 19; CDR3 protein: CASSLATSSGRSSYNEQFF; CDR3 DNA: TGTGCCAGCAGCTTAGCTACTTCTAGCGGGCGGAGCTCCTACAATGAGCAGTTCTTC
J gene: TRBJ1-1; D gene: TRBD1; V gene: TRBV19; clone size: -; CDR3 length: 16; CDR3 protein: CASSTRDRGMNTEAFF; CDR3 DNA: TGTGCCAGTAGTACCAGGGACAGGGGAATGAACACTGAAGCTTTCTTT
J gene: TRBJ1-4; D gene: TRBD1; V gene: TRBV5-1; clone size: -; CDR3 length: 15; CDR3 protein: CASSLYGTGNEKLFF; CDR3 DNA: TGCGCCAGCAGCTTGTATGGGACAGGAAATGAAAAACTGTTTTTT
J gene: TRBJ2-6; D gene: -; V gene: TRBV11-2; clone size: -; CDR3 length: 17; CDR3 protein: CASRFRDKASGANVLTF; CDR3 DNA: TGTGCCAGCAGATTCCGGGACAAGGCCTCTGGGGCCAACGTCCTGACTTTC
J gene: TRBJ2-7; D gene: -; V gene: TRBV5-1; clone size: -; CDR3 length: 14; CDR3 protein: CASSLGVETYEQYF; CDR3 DNA: TGCGCCAGCAGCTTGGGTGTGGAGACCTACGAGCAGTACTTC